The 25 T cell receptor beta chains given below trace back to one sample, sequenced in a study of long-term antiretroviral therapy in people with HIV. The run of the v3.0 immunoSEQ assay was at survey level. The protocol was immunoSEQ multiplex PCR, while the TCRdb copy is restricted to in-frame clones and leaves out a portion. The sample records approximately 27,000 clones, roughly 90% being singletons. Specimen: unsorted PBMCs, collected 1.8 years after starting antiretroviral therapy. Receptors originate from a woman younger than 35 with HIV.

The V gene is TRBV5-1, the J gene TRBJ2-7; TRBD1 matches at 7 bases. The CDR3 has 15 amino acids. With V trimmed by 4 bases and J by 2 bases, 9 bases remained unmatched. The V gene's germline CDR1 is SGHRS and CDR2 YFSETQ. In DNA, the CDR3 is TGCGCCAGCAGCCATGGACAGGTGGGGACCTACGAGCAGTACTTC. It yields the protein CASSHGQVGTYEQYF.

The CDR3, as DNA: TGTGCCAGCAGCGTAGGGGCGCAGCCTAGCGGGGGGATGGAGACCCAGTACTTC. Translated: CASSVGAQPSGGMETQYF. This sequence joins TRBV9 and TRBJ2-5; 11 bases match TRBD2. The CDR3 has 18 residues. In germline, CDR1 is SGDLS, CDR2 YYNGEE. The junction had 12 bases not matched to a gene; V was cut back by 0 bases and J by 5 bases.

The rearrangement links TRBV13 to TRBJ2-3; 7 positions agree with TRBD2. The V segment lost 5 bases and the J segment 3 bases; nucleotides outside the gene matches: 11. CDR3 length equals 16 residues. Germline values: CDR1 PRHDT, CDR2 FYEKMQ (reference sequence). The CDR3, as DNA: TGTGCCAGCAGCGAATCCCGGCTAGCGGTAACAGATACGCAGTATTTT. Its translation is CASSESRLAVTDTQYF. The full variable domain, its missing parts supplied by reference TRBV13 and TRBJ2-3, is AAGVIQSPRHLIKEKRETATLKCYPIPRHDTVYWYQQGPGQDPQFLISFYEKMQSDKGSIPDRFSAQQFSDYHSELNMSSLELGDSALYFCASSESRLAVTDTQYFGPGTRLTVL.

The gene calls are TRBV10-2 and TRBJ2-1; D uncertain. Germline V gives CDR1 WSHSY, CDR2 SAAADI. Trimming left V 0 bases short and J 2 bases short, with 11 bases between. The length of the CDR3 is 16 residues. CDR3 sequence: CASSESKALTYNEQFF. CDR3 sequence (DNA): TGCGCCAGCAGTGAGTCGAAGGCCCTGACCTACAATGAGCAGTTCTTC.

The J gene is TRBJ1-2, the V gene TRBV19; the match to TRBD1 covers 10 bases. The germline V gene has CDR1 LNHDA and CDR2 SQIVND (reference sequence). With V trimmed by 5 bases and J by 6 bases, 6 bases remained unmatched. The CDR3 totals 14 residues. CDR3 loop: CASSLSGTGDGYTF. CDR3 bases: TGTGCCAGTAGTCTCTCCGGGACAGGGGATGGCTACACCTTC. Full variable domain (outside the CDR3, taken from reference TRBV19 and TRBJ1-2): DGGITQSPKYLFRKEGQNVTLSCEQNLNHDAMYWYRQDPGQGLRLIYYSQIVNDFQKGDIAEGYSVSREKKESFPLTVTSAQKNPTAFYLCASSLSGTGDGYTFGSGTRLTVV.

The rearrangement uses TRBV13 and TRBJ1-1; 9 bases are shared with TRBD1. V lost 0 bases to trimming and J lost 3 bases; unmatched junction nucleotides: 5. There are 16 residues in the CDR3. In germline, CDR1 is PRHDT, CDR2 FYEKMQ (reference sequence). CDR3 sequence: CASSLGRDRAHTEAFF. The CDR3 DNA is TGTGCCAGCAGCTTAGGCAGGGACAGGGCACACACTGAAGCTTTCTTT.

The chain recombines TRBV7-2 with TRBJ1-4; the D gene is possibly TRBD1 (6 bases). This CDR3 contains 15 residues. Germline V lookup: CDR1 SGHTA, CDR2 FQGNSA. The ends were cut back, 4 bases at V and 8 bases at J, with 17 bases in the middle. CDR3 bases: TGTGCCAGCAGCTGGGGGCCTACCCTAGACGAAAAACTGTTTTTT. Amino acid sequence: CASSWGPTLDEKLFF.

The rearrangement links TRBV7-2 to TRBJ2-5, with 15 bases aligning to TRBD2. This CDR3 spans 16 amino acids. The germline V gene encodes CDR1 SGHTA and CDR2 FQGNSA. The ends lost 5 bases at V and 5 bases at J; junction bases unmatched: 6. The CDR3 DNA reads as TGTGCCAGCAGCCCCCCCGGACTAGCGGGGGGGGAGACCCAGTACTTC. Its protein is CASSPPGLAGGETQYF.

The rearrangement uses TRBV14 and TRBJ2-1, with 8 bases lining up with TRBD2. Germline values: CDR1 SGHDN, CDR2 FVKESK. The CDR3 is made up of 14 amino acids. After removal of 6 bases from V and 4 bases from J, the junction contained 5 bases not matched to a gene. This CDR3 reads CASSRTSLYNEQFF. The CDR3 DNA reads as TGTGCCAGCAGTCGGACTAGCCTTTACAATGAGCAGTTCTTC.

This sequence joins TRBV19 and TRBJ1-2; D is possibly TRBD1 (6 bases). Trimming removed 5 bases at V and 2 bases at J, with 15 bases between. The CDR3 spans 15 residues. The germline CDR1 and CDR2 sequences are LNHDA and SQIVND (reference sequence). Written as DNA, the CDR3 is TGTGCCAGTAGTCTCCAAGACAGGTGGAACTATGGCTACACCTTC. As protein: CASSLQDRWNYGYTF.

This sequence joins TRBV5-1 and TRBJ2-2; 7 positions agree with TRBD1. V lost 4 bases and J lost 2; bases outside the gene matches: 8. Germline CDR1 reads SGHRS; CDR2 reads YFSETQ. This CDR3 is built from 16 residues. CDR3 bases: TGCGCCAGCAGCGGGACCTGGGACAGCAACACCGGGGAGCTGTTTTTT. Protein product: CASSGTWDSNTGELFF.

The rearrangement links TRBV27 to TRBJ1-6; perhaps TRBD1 as D (5 bases). The CDR3 is 13 residues long. The V end lost 5 bases, the J end lost 10 bases, and 12 bases lay between the germline ends. The germline gives CDR1 MNHEY, CDR2 SMNVEV (reference sequence). The CDR3 DNA sequence: TGTGCCAGCAGTGAGGGGCAGGGCTCACCCCTCCACTTT. Encoded protein: CASSEGQGSPLHF.

The genes are TRBV9 and TRBJ2-3, with 14 bases that match TRBD2. J was trimmed by 11 bases and V by 4 bases; bases with no gene match: 9. This CDR3 comprises 15 residues. Germline CDR1 SGDLS, CDR2 YYNGEE. CDR3 sequence: CASSPGTSGGGMQYF. In nucleotides, the CDR3 is TGTGCCAGCAGCCCTGGGACTAGCGGGGGAGGCATGCAGTATTTT.

The chain carries TRBV10-3 and TRBJ2-1; TRBD2 matches 12 bases. The CDR3 totals 18 residues. Germline V gene data show CDR1 as ENHRY and CDR2 as SYGVKD. The ends lost 8 bases at V and 5 bases at J; junction bases unmatched: 16. CDR3 amino acids: CAIYPSGGGGSRHNEQFF. As DNA, the CDR3 is TGTGCCATCTATCCTAGCGGGGGGGGCGGGAGTAGGCACAATGAGCAGTTCTTC.

The rearrangement links TRBV7-9 to TRBJ1-2; D might be TRBD1 (6 bases). This CDR3 is built from 14 residues. V was cut by 5 bases and J by 6 bases, with 16 bases left in between. Germline loops: CDR1 SEHNR, CDR2 FQNEAQ (reference sequence). As DNA, the CDR3 is TGTGCCAGCAGCCCGCGGACAGTCCTGCATGGCTACACCTTC. Protein: CASSPRTVLHGYTF.

The rearrangement uses TRBV7-8 and TRBJ2-3, with unresolved D. The CDR3 sequence is 11 residues long. Germline CDR1 SGHVS, CDR2 FQNEAQ. Trimming cost V 7 bases and J 1 base, with 3 bases left between them. CDR3 sequence reads: CASMGTDTQYF. In DNA form, the CDR3 reads TGTGCCAGCATGGGCACAGATACGCAGTATTTT.

This chain joins TRBV29-1 and TRBJ1-2; D is unclear. Germline V gene sequence: CDR1 SQVTM, CDR2 ANQGSEA. V dropped 2 bases and J dropped 5 bases, with 6 bases sitting between them. The CDR3 covers 11 residues. The CDR3 nucleotides read TGCAGCGTTGAATCTGGATATGGCTACACCTTC. Its protein is CSVESGYGYTF.

This chain links TRBV6-1 with TRBJ2-7, with a tentative D call TRBD2 (6 bases). V lost 5 bases and J 10 bases, leaving 21 bases between the germline ends. The CDR3 contains 14 residues. Germline CDR1 is MNHNS and CDR2 is SASEGT. The CDR3 region is CASSPARGRRAQYF. DNA of the CDR3: TGTGCCAGCAGTCCAGCACGGGGGAGACGGGCACAGTACTTC.

This clone is a singleton in its sample. The chain is built from TRBV5-8 and TRBJ2-7; maybe TRBD1 (6 bases). Trimming took off 2 bases at V and 3 bases at J, with 18 bases between the two ends. The germline V gene has CDR1 SGHTS and CDR2 YDEGEE. CDR3 length: 16 residues. The CDR3 is CASSFLRVGQSYEQYF. The CDR3 nucleotides read TGTGCCAGCAGCTTTTTAAGGGTCGGACAGAGCTACGAGCAGTACTTC.

The V and J genes are TRBV5-1 and TRBJ1-5; TRBD1 might be the D (5 bases). The CDR3 loop spans 14 amino acids. From germline, CDR1 is SGHRS and CDR2 YFSETQ. V dropped 5 bases and J dropped 3 bases, with 12 bases sitting between them. CDR3 sequence reads: CASSLGGNNQPQHF. DNA for the CDR3: TGCGCCAGCAGTCTGGGGGGGAACAATCAGCCCCAGCATTTT. Drawing the rest from reference TRBV5-1 and TRBJ1-5, the complete variable domain is KAGVTQTPRYLIKTRGQQVTLSCSPISGHRSVSWYQQTPGQGLQFLFEYFSETQRNKGNFPGRFSGRQFSNSRSEMNVSTLELGDSALYLCASSLGGNNQPQHFGDGTRLSIL.

The chain carries TRBV14 and TRBJ2-7; 8 bases agree with TRBD2. CDR1 SGHDN and CDR2 FVKESK come from the germline V gene. V lost 6 bases to trimming and J lost 1 base; unmatched junction nucleotides: 5. CDR3 length: 14 residues. CDR3 amino acids: CASRPTSGSYEQYF. CDR3 DNA: TGTGCCAGCAGACCCACTAGCGGTTCCTACGAGCAGTACTTC.

This clone turned up a few times. This chain links TRBV7-9 with TRBJ2-7; 7 nucleotides line up with TRBD1. Germline trimming cut 5 bases from V and 3 bases from J; bases unmatched to any gene: 7. Germline V CDR1 and CDR2: SEHNR, FQNEAQ (reference sequence). The CDR3 loop spans 14 amino acids. CDR3 residues: CASSRAGGSYEQYF. CDR3 nucleotide sequence: TGTGCCAGCAGCAGGGCAGGGGGTAGCTACGAGCAGTACTTC.

The rearrangement joins TRBV28 to TRBJ1-5; D gene unclear. CDR3 length: 15 residues. Germline V gene lookup returns CDR1 MDHEN and CDR2 SYDVKM. The V gene lost 2 bases and the J gene lost 2 bases, with 10 bases spanning the gap. Here the CDR3 DNA reads TGTGCCAGCAGTTTAGTGGGCTTTGGCAATCAGCCCCAGCATTTT. Its protein is CASSLVGFGNQPQHF.

The chain joins TRBV9 to TRBJ1-2; maybe TRBD1 (6 bases). V dropped 2 bases and J dropped 2 bases, with 13 bases sitting between them. The CDR3 consists of 15 residues. The germline CDR1 and CDR2 sequences are SGDLS and YYNGEE. The DNA for the CDR3 is TGTGCCAGCAGCGTTACCGGGACAACAAACTATGGCTACACCTTC. Encoded protein: CASSVTGTTNYGYTF. Looking up the rest from reference TRBV9 and TRBJ1-2 gives the full variable domain: DSGVTQTPKHLITATGQRVTLRCSPRSGDLSVYWYQQSLDQGLQFLIQYYNGEERAKGNILERFSAQQFPDLHSELNLSSLELGDSALYFCASSVTGTTNYGYTFGSGTRLTVV.

The chain employs TRBV7-9 and TRBJ1-2; TRBD1 matches at 7 bases. The CDR3 has 16 amino acids. Germline assignment: CDR1 SEHNR and CDR2 FQNEAQ (reference sequence). The V and J ends lost 5 bases and 4 bases, in that order; junction bases with no gene match: 13. This chain's CDR3 is CASSTDRDRSGYGYTF. Here the CDR3 DNA reads TGTGCCAGCAGCACAGACAGGGATCGCTCAGGCTATGGCTACACCTTC.